What follows is one T cell receptor (beta chain) and its context. Its specificity is unknown. This entry belongs to a study of shared clonotypes between healthy human individuals. Findings of the study overall: Deeper or shallower sequencing was expected to change how clonotypes are shared among donors.

Clones were read by immunoSEQ multiplex PCR, and TCRdb kept only the in-frame ones, dropping some. The sample carries about 700,000 clones, approximately 79% recorded once. The CDR3 contains 15 residues. Germline CDR1 and CDR2: MNHNS and SASEGT. V was pared by 11 bases and J by 2 bases, with 12 bases of the junction left unmatched. The sample consisted of memory CD4+ T cells sorted from blood. Sample subset: CD45RA-negative fraction. The clonotype comes from a woman between 25 and 40 years old in good health. The chain carries TRBV6-1 and TRBJ1-2, with 9 bases lining up with TRBD1. In DNA form, the CDR3 reads TGTGCCGTGCTCCGGGACAGGGCTCTCAACTATGGCTACACCTTC. Protein product: CAVLRDRALNYGYTF.